This T cell receptor beta chain was sequenced in a study of T cell changes during pregnancy in multiple sclerosis. Profiled with immunoSEQ multiplex PCR; TCRdb holds only in-frame clones, not every one. The profile shows under 55,000 clones, approximately 91% of them singletons. J was trimmed by 1 base and V by 6 bases; bases with no gene match: 4. CDR3 size: 15 residues. Germline values: CDR1 LGHNT, CDR2 FRNRAP. This rearrangement joins TRBV12-5 to TRBJ2-2; 8 nucleotides match TRBD1. This specimen was CD4+ T cells from peripheral blood mononuclear cells, taken after pregnancy. The TCR was taken from a female donor in good health, enrolled as a control in a pregnancy study. CDR3 protein: CASGPGTGNTGELFF. In DNA, the CDR3 is TGTGCTAGTGGGCCCGGGACAGGGAACACCGGGGAGCTGTTTTTT.